This paragraph reports one T cell receptor (beta chain). Original handling: Estimates of nucleated cell counts were drawn from the amplification of reference gene primers. Assay: immunoSEQ multiplex PCR; the TCRdb copy retains only in-frame clones and omits some. V and J calls and clone size are copied from that table; D and trimming were computed from the DNA. The sample contains approximately 240,000 clones, about 88% of which appear only once. V was shortened by 3 bases and J by 8 bases, with 14 bases between the two germline ends. There are 15 residues in the CDR3. The V gene's germline CDR1 is MNHNS and CDR2 SASEGT. The data are from a study of blood T cell repertoires in COVID-19. Whole-study context: Researchers got acute and convalescent COVID-19 samples from the United States, Italy and Spain.

The chain is built from TRBV6-1 and TRBJ1-6; the D gene is possibly TRBD1 (5 bases). This receptor was obtained from a woman between 40 and 50 years old who had recovered from COVID-19. Sample: peripheral blood. CDR3 residues: CASSEITGFYSPLHF. The CDR3 DNA reads TGTGCCAGCAGTGAGATTACAGGATTTTATTCACCCCTCCACTTT.